These 18 T cell receptor beta chains came from one sample sequenced in a study of cytomegalovirus exposure and HLA in healthy donors. The PCR was carried out with 60 Vbeta primers and 13 Jbeta primers. The method was immunoSEQ multiplex PCR; TCRdb's version includes in-frame clones alone and lacks a portion of them. The repertoire holds 65,000 to 85,000 clones, with roughly 80% as singletons. Source material: PBMCs. These receptors originate from a woman aged 45-59 years in good health and CMV-seronegative.

A few counts support this clone. This chain links TRBV2 with TRBJ2-7; D possibly corresponds to TRBD2 (5 bases). V lost 3 bases to trimming and J lost 2 bases, with 14 bases between them. The germline gives CDR1 SNHLY, CDR2 FYNNEI. CDR3 length: 15 residues. The CDR3 nucleotides read TGTGCCAGCAGTGAGTCGGTAGGGAGAGCCTACGAGCAGTACGTC. Its protein product is CASSESVGRAYEQYV.

With regard to this clone: Other DNA sequences from this sample encode an identical CDR3 as well. The chain carries TRBV30 and TRBJ1-6; D ambiguous. This CDR3 has 14 residues. Looked up from germline, CDR1 is GTSNPN and CDR2 is SVGIG (reference sequence). The V end was cut by 4 bases, the J end by 7 bases, with 14 bases between. CDR3 DNA: TGTGCCTGGACGATCGGGGAGGGAAATTCACCCCTCCACTTT. Its translation is CAWTIGEGNSPLHF.

Worth noting for this clone: The sample contains more than one DNA sequence encoding this CDR3. This rearrangement joins TRBV19 to TRBJ1-5, with 8 positions matching TRBD1. Trimming at V came to 8 bases and at J to 4 bases, leaving 1 base not matched to a gene. This CDR3 is 12 amino acids long. CDR1 is LNHDA, CDR2 SQIVND, per germline (reference sequence). The CDR3 is CASRQGNQPQHF. CDR3 nucleotides: TGTGCCAGTCGACAGGGGAATCAGCCCCAGCATTTT.

The rearrangement links TRBV4-1 to TRBJ1-1, with D possibly being TRBD1 (5 bases). The CDR3 is 18 residues long. The germline gives CDR1 MGHRA, CDR2 YSYEKL. Trimming pared 2 bases from V and 2 bases from J, leaving 21 bases between. The CDR3 is CASSQITSRQSVNTEAFF. CDR3 nucleotide sequence: TGCGCCAGCAGCCAAATAACCTCTAGACAGAGCGTCAACACTGAAGCTTTCTTT.

This rearrangement joins TRBV7-2 to TRBJ2-1; the D gene is possibly TRBD2 (6 bases). Germline CDR1 reads SGHTA; CDR2 reads FQGNSA. The CDR3 is 15 residues long. Deletions cut 6 bases from V and 8 bases from J, with 20 bases between. CDR3 residues: CASRAPGLPSDEQFF. The CDR3 nucleotides are TGTGCCAGCAGGGCCCCGGGACTCCCTTCGGATGAGCAGTTCTTC. Filled out from reference TRBV7-2 and TRBJ2-1, the complete variable domain reads GAGVSQSPSNKVTEKGKDVELRCDPISGHTALYWYRQSLGQGLEFLIYFQGNSAPDKSGLPSDRFSAERTGGSVSTLTIQRTQQEDSAVYLCASRAPGLPSDEQFFGPGTRLTVL.

This chain links TRBV7-2 with TRBJ2-3; possible D gene TRBD2, 6 bases. Germline loops: CDR1 SGHTA, CDR2 FQGNSA. The CDR3 sequence is 15 residues long. V was shortened by 5 bases and J by 5 bases, with 17 bases between the two germline ends. In DNA form, the CDR3 reads TGTGCCAGCAGCCCTGGCAGGCGGGGCCTAGATACGCAGTATTTT. Translation: CASSPGRRGLDTQYF.

In this sample, this clone turned up once. The genes are TRBV19 and TRBJ1-1; D is unclear. Germline values: CDR1 LNHDA, CDR2 SQIVND (reference sequence). The V end lost 5 bases, the J end lost 3 bases, and 19 bases lay between the germline ends. The CDR3 has 16 amino acids. The CDR3 sequence is CASSLSAAYWDTEAFF. The CDR3 bases are TGTGCCAGTAGTTTGTCGGCAGCGTATTGGGACACTGAAGCTTTCTTT.

The J gene is TRBJ2-5, the V gene TRBV7-3; possible D gene TRBD1, 6 bases. Trimming stripped 3 bases from V and 0 bases from J, with 8 bases between. The CDR3 consists of 14 residues. Germline assignment: CDR1 SGHTA and CDR2 FQGTGA. The CDR3 DNA follows: TGTGCCAGCAGCTTGGGGGCAGACCAAGAGACCCAGTACTTC. It encodes CASSLGADQETQYF.

This clone was counted only a few times. The J gene is TRBJ1-1, the V gene TRBV5-1; 10 bases match TRBD1. Per germline, CDR1 SGHRS and CDR2 YFSETQ. The CDR3 is 18 residues long. Germline trimming cut 2 bases from V and 2 bases from J; bases unmatched to any gene: 12. The CDR3 bases are TGCGCCAGCAGCTTCCGGGACAGGGGTCAAAAACAAAACACTGAAGCTTTCTTT. It codes for CASSFRDRGQKQNTEAFF.

This clone was detected only a few times. The rearrangement links TRBV6-1 to TRBJ2-6, with 7 bases fitting TRBD1. This CDR3 contains 15 residues. V lost 7 bases, J lost 2 bases, and 5 bases stayed unmatched. Germline CDR1 is MNHNS and CDR2 is SASEGT. The CDR3 protein is CASNRGRPGANVLTF. The DNA of the CDR3 is TGTGCCAGCAACAGGGGAAGACCTGGGGCCAACGTCCTGACTTTC.

In regard to this clone: One end of the junction varies from germline; a read error may be responsible. The rearrangement uses TRBV4-2 and TRBJ2-3; 9 bases line up with TRBD2. The CDR3 consists of 17 residues. Germline V lookup: CDR1 LGHNA, CDR2 YNFKEQ. The CDR3 nucleotides are TGTGCCAGCAGCCAAGTGACTAGCGGAAGCCTCACAGAGACGCAGTATTTT. Protein: CASSQVTSGSLTETQYF.

The V gene is TRBV27, the J gene TRBJ2-5; the D is unclear. CDR1 and CDR2 (germline): MNHEY, SMNVEV (reference sequence). V lost 4 bases to trimming and J lost 4 bases, with 10 bases between them. The CDR3 loop spans 13 amino acids. CDR3 coding DNA: TGTGCCAGCAGTTATTCCCCCCTAGAGACCCAGTACTTC. Translated, it gives CASSYSPLETQYF.

The rearrangement joins TRBV5-1 to TRBJ1-5; no firm D call. Germline lookup yields CDR1 SGHRS and CDR2 YFSETQ. Trimming cost V 2 bases and J 1 base, with 4 bases left between them. This CDR3 contains 13 residues. The CDR3 nucleotides read TGCGCCAGCAGCTTAAGCAGCAATCAGCCCCAGCATTTT. It encodes CASSLSSNQPQHF.

The gene calls are TRBV12-5 and TRBJ2-1, with TRBD2 identical over 12 bases. CDR3 size: 17 residues. The germline V gene has CDR1 LGHNT and CDR2 FRNRAP. The trim removed 4 bases at V and 1 base at J, leaving 5 bases unmatched. CDR3 coding DNA: TGTGCTAGTGGTTCTCGGCTAGCGGGGGGGTCCTACAATGAGCAGTTCTTC. Its protein is CASGSRLAGGSYNEQFF.

The chain carries TRBV6-1 and TRBJ1-5, with 7 bases identical to TRBD1. From germline, CDR1 is MNHNS and CDR2 SASEGT. The CDR3 runs 16 residues. The J segment lost 4 bases and the V segment lost 3 bases, leaving 9 bases of the junction unmatched. The CDR3 region has the DNA TGTGCCAGCAGTGATACGGAGACAGGGTGGAATCAGCCCCAGCATTTT. It specifies CASSDTETGWNQPQHF.

This clone appeared once. The chain joins TRBV7-9 to TRBJ2-5; 8 positions agree with TRBD1. The CDR3 is 14 residues long. Unmatched junction bases numbered 5, after V lost 3 bases and J lost 5 bases. CDR1 is SEHNR, CDR2 FQNEAQ, per germline (reference sequence). In nucleotides, the CDR3 is TGTGCCAGCAGCTTGGGGACAGGTTTGGAGACCCAGTACTTC. Protein product: CASSLGTGLETQYF. Looking up the rest from reference TRBV7-9 and TRBJ2-5 gives the full variable domain: DTGVSQNPRHKITKRGQNVTFRCDPISEHNRLYWYRQTLGQGPEFLTYFQNEAQLEKSRLLSDRFSAERPKGSFSTLEIQRTEQGDSAMYLCASSLGTGLETQYFGPGTRLLVL.

The chain combines TRBV9 with TRBJ2-1; 7 bases align to TRBD2. Germline CDR1 reads SGDLS; CDR2 reads YYNGEE. This CDR3 has 15 amino acids. V dropped 0 bases and J dropped 7; count of bases not matched to a gene: 7. CDR3 DNA: TGTGCCAGCAGCGTAGAGCGGGAAAATGGGAATGAGCAGTTCTTC. It specifies CASSVERENGNEQFF.

The chain carries TRBV7-9 and TRBJ2-1, with 8 bases identical to TRBD2. The CDR3 spans 16 residues. Germline-derived CDR1 and CDR2 are SEHNR and FQNEAQ (reference sequence). Trimming cost V 0 bases and J 1 base; bases outside gene matches: 2. The CDR3 here is CASSLAGGRSYNEQFF. The CDR3 nucleotides read TGTGCCAGCAGCTTAGCAGGCGGGAGGTCCTACAATGAGCAGTTCTTC. Together with reference TRBV7-9 and TRBJ2-1, the CDR3 gives the full variable domain: DTGVSQNPRHKITKRGQNVTFRCDPISEHNRLYWYRQTLGQGPEFLTYFQNEAQLEKSRLLSDRFSAERPKGSFSTLEIQRTEQGDSAMYLCASSLAGGRSYNEQFFGPGTRLTVL.